This TCR beta chain was sequenced during a study of beta chain features in type 1 diabetes. For the study at large: All samples combined gave about 100 million sorted cells for examination.

The authors reverse transcribed all of the isolated RNA, so sequencing captured expressed TCRB transcripts. Assay used: immunoSEQ multiplex PCR; TCRdb lists only in-frame clones, some missing. The sample comprises some 900,000 clones, 15% to 20% of which are singletons, and around 0.02% rests with the top ten. J lost 2 bases, V lost 4 bases, and 7 bases had no gene match. CDR1 SQVTM and CDR2 ANQGSEA come from the germline V gene. The CDR3 sequence is 15 residues long. The sequence was collected from a woman under 30 in good health. The sample consisted of naive CD4+ T cells from blood. The chain is built from TRBV29-1 and TRBJ2-3; 9 nucleotides match TRBD1. For the CDR3, the DNA is TGCAGCGTTGGTGACAGGGGGGGACCCACAGATACGCAGTATTTT. Translating gives CSVGDRGGPTDTQYF.